Listed here is a single TCR beta chain. Its antigen is not known. The data were taken from a study of cytomegalovirus exposure and HLA in healthy donors. General study findings and limits: Cytomegalovirus-associated TCR beta chains were listed, numbering 164. First-cohort TCR clusters tended to co-occur in the roughly 130 validation repertoires, a later analysis found.

Sequenced by immunoSEQ multiplex PCR; TCRdb stores in-frame clones only, minus some. The profile shows about 240,000 clones, approximately 84% of them singletons. A roughly 120-subject validation cohort, separate from the roughly 700-subject first cohort, supplied the donors. The J segment lost 5 bases and the V segment lost 8 bases, leaving 11 bases of the junction unmatched. This CDR3 is built from 14 residues. Germline V CDR1 and CDR2: MNHEY, SMNVEV (reference sequence). The sample was PBMCs. The chain links TRBV27 to TRBJ2-5; 7 nucleotides line up with TRBD1. The clonotype comes from a woman aged 25 to 45 in good health and CMV-seropositive. The DNA for the CDR3 is TGTGCCAGCGGGTCGACAGGGTGGATGGAGACCCAGTACTTC. This gives the protein CASGSTGWMETQYF.